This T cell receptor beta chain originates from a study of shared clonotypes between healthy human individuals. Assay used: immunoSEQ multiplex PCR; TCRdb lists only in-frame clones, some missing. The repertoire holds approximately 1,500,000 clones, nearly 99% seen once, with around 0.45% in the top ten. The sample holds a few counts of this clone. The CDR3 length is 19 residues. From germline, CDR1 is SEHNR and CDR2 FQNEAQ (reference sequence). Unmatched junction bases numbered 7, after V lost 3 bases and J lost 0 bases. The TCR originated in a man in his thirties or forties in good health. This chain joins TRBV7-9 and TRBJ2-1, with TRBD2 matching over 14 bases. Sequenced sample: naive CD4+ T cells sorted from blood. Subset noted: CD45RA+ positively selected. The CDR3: CASSFPGLAGASSYNEQFF. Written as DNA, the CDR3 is TGTGCCAGCAGCTTCCCGGGACTAGCGGGAGCCAGCTCCTACAATGAGCAGTTCTTC.